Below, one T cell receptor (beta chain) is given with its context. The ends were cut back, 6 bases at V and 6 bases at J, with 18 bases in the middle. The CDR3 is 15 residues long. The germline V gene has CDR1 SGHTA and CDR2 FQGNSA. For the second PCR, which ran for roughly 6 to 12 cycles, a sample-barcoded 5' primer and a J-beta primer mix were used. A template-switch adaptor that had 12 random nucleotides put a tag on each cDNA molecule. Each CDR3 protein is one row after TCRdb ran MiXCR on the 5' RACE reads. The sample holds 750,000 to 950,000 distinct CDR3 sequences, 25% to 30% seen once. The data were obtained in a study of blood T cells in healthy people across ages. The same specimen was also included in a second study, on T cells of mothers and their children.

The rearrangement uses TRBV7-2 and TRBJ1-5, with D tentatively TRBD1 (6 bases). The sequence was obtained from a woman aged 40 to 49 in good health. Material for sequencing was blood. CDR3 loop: CASRFSGAPSQPQHF. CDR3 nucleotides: TGTGCCAGCAGGTTCTCAGGGGCGCCTAGTCAGCCCCAGCATTTT.